The 13 T cell receptor beta chains presented below share a single source sample, sequenced in a study of control samples from healthy donors and cancer patients. Only in-frame clones appear in the TCRdb table, and some are missing; sequencing was by immunoSEQ multiplex PCR. Of roughly 55,000 clones listed, 95% to 96% are singletons. Material for sequencing was blood. The receptors stem from a woman younger than 35 in good health.

The CDR3 region has the DNA TGTGCCAGCAGCTTAGAAAGGCGCGATACGCAGTATTTT. The encoded protein is CASSLERRDTQYF. The V gene is TRBV11-2, the J gene TRBJ2-3, with D hard to call. V was trimmed by 0 bases and J by 6 bases, leaving 7 bases between them. CDR1 is SGHAT and CDR2 is FQNNGV in the germline V gene. The CDR3 loop spans 13 amino acids.

The chain carries TRBV6-6 and TRBJ1-1; D not certain. Looked up from germline, CDR1 is MNHNY and CDR2 is SVGAGI (reference sequence). V lost 0 bases, J lost 3 bases, and 8 bases lay in between. CDR3 size: 14 residues. The CDR3, as DNA: TGTGCCAGCAGTTACTCGAGGGTGGACACTGAAGCTTTCTTT. Its translation: CASSYSRVDTEAFF.

As regards this clone: The CDR3 does not end in the conserved phenylalanine or tryptophan, so this is likely a read error. Because the CDR3's place on the DNA is in doubt, the DNA is left out and the CDR3 is given as listed by TCRdb. The chain is built from TRBV6-4 and TRBJ1-6. The CDR3 region is 11 residues in length, termini included. Per the germline V gene, CDR1 is MRHNA and CDR2 is SNTAGT. CDR3 protein: CASSERDRGFY.

The sample holds one count of this clone. The chain has TRBV20-1 and TRBJ1-2; D call uncertain. V shed 0 bases and J shed 4 bases, with 0 bases lying between them. The germline CDR1 and CDR2 sequences are DFQATT and SNEGSKA (reference sequence). The CDR3 has 10 residues. CDR3 coding DNA: TGCAGTGCTAGAGACTATGGCTACACCTTC. Encoded protein: CSARDYGYTF.

The chain recombines TRBV5-6 with TRBJ1-5, with TRBD1 matching 10 bases. The V gene end was trimmed by 2 bases and the J gene end by 4 bases; junction bases not matched to a gene: 6. In germline, CDR1 is SGHDT, CDR2 YYEEEE. The CDR3 length is 16 residues. CDR3 amino acids: CASSFGDRGPNQPQHF. The CDR3 region has the DNA TGTGCCAGCAGCTTTGGGGACAGGGGTCCAAATCAGCCCCAGCATTTT.

In this sample, this clone turned up once. The rearrangement uses TRBV6-6 and TRBJ2-7, with 8 positions matching TRBD2. This CDR3 contains 15 residues. Germline V lookup: CDR1 MNHNY, CDR2 SVGAGI (reference sequence). J lost 3 bases, V lost 5 bases, and 9 bases had no gene match. The CDR3 nucleotides read TGTGCCAGCAGTACCGTCGGGGGGGGTCTCTACGAGCAGTACTTC. It encodes CASSTVGGGLYEQYF.

The chain links TRBV11-2 to TRBJ2-7; the D call may be TRBD1 or TRBD2 (5 bases each). The CDR3 runs 14 residues. The germline CDR1 and CDR2 sequences are SGHAT and FQNNGV. Trimming stripped 6 bases from V and 5 bases from J, with 17 bases between. Here the CDR3 DNA reads TGTGCCAGCAGACAGACCGGGACCCGGCACGAGCAGTACTTC. Translated: CASRQTGTRHEQYF.

The chain is built from TRBV12-3 or TRBV12-4 and TRBJ2-1; 7 bases are a match to TRBD2. V lost 5 bases and J lost 4; bases outside the gene matches: 2. The CDR3 spans 13 residues. CDR3 in amino acids: CASSPGGYNEQFF. CDR3 DNA: TGTGCCAGCAGTCCGGGGGGTTACAATGAGCAGTTCTTC.

This chain links TRBV30 with TRBJ1-2; D is undetermined. Germline V gene data show CDR1 as GTSNPN and CDR2 as SVGIG (reference sequence). V was pared by 4 bases and J by 8 bases, with 11 bases between. The CDR3 totals 11 residues. CDR3 amino acids: CAWTESWGYTF. In nucleotides, the CDR3 is TGTGCCTGGACCGAGAGCTGGGGCTACACCTTC. The full variable domain, with the rest looked up from reference TRBV30 and TRBJ1-2, is SQTIHQWPATLVQPVGSPLSLECTVEGTSNPNLYWYRQAAGRGLQLLFYSVGIGQISSEVPQNLSASRPQDRQFILSSKKLLLSDSGFYLCAWTESWGYTFGSGTRLTVV.

This sequence joins TRBV20-1 and TRBJ1-2; D not certain. The CDR3 totals 14 residues. V was cut by 3 bases and J by 6 bases, with 17 bases left in between. Germline CDR1 and CDR2: DFQATT and SNEGSKA (reference sequence). This chain's CDR3 is CSASSGFLVDGYTF. CDR3 DNA: TGCAGTGCTAGTAGTGGTTTCCTCGTCGATGGCTACACCTTC.

The rearrangement uses TRBV19 and TRBJ1-2; D remains unclear. The CDR3 covers 15 residues. Trimming removed 1 base at V and 4 bases at J, with 13 bases between. Germline CDR1 LNHDA, CDR2 SQIVND (reference sequence). The CDR3 here is CASSIAGSSIYGYTF. The DNA for the CDR3 is TGTGCCAGTAGTATAGCGGGCAGTTCCATCTATGGCTACACCTTC.

J is TRBJ2-7 and V is TRBV6-6; 7 nucleotides agree with TRBD1. The CDR3 length is 14 residues. V dropped 6 bases and J dropped 2; count of bases not matched to a gene: 7. Germline CDR1 and CDR2: MNHNY and SVGAGI (reference sequence). CDR3 in DNA: TGTGCCAGCAGCCTCAGGGGGATCGCCTACGAGCAGTACTTC. Translation: CASSLRGIAYEQYF.

The rearrangement joins TRBV7-8 to TRBJ1-6; TRBD1 might be the D (5 bases). The CDR3 sequence is 15 residues long. Germline V gene lookup returns CDR1 SGHVS and CDR2 FQNEAQ. V lost 1 base, J lost 9 bases, and 13 bases lay in between. The CDR3 coding sequence is TGTGCCAGCAGCTTAGTATCTGGGGGAACTTCACCCCTCCACTTT. This translates into CASSLVSGGTSPLHF.